This T cell receptor beta chain was sequenced during a study of blood T cell repertoires in COVID-19. Study context: PBMCs, B-cell-depleted T cells, or T cells provided the cDNA or gDNA that made up the material.

V shed 4 bases and J shed 5 bases, with 11 bases lying between them. The germline gives CDR1 LGHNA, CDR2 YSLEER. This CDR3 has 13 amino acids. This clone has just a few counts. Only in-frame clones appear in the TCRdb table, and some are missing; sequencing was by immunoSEQ multiplex PCR. The table shows 300,000 to 400,000 clones, with 90% to 95% occurring only once. The sequence came from a young woman who had recovered from COVID-19. V usage is TRBV4-3 and J usage is TRBJ1-1; D is unresolved. The sequencing input was peripheral blood. CDR3 amino acids: CASSLQIGTEAFF. CDR3 sequence (DNA): TGCGCCAGCAGCCTCCAGATCGGGACTGAAGCTTTCTTT.